This T cell receptor beta chain was obtained from a study of identical twins. The table lists this clonotype with a count of one. The target antigen is unknown. The ends were cut back, 6 bases at V and 7 bases at J, with 12 bases in the middle. From germline, CDR1 is ENHRY and CDR2 SYGVKD. CDR3 length: 13 amino acids. A universal primer site was added by template switching, and unique molecular identifiers were carried by the cDNA. TCRdb redid the calling of the 5' RACE reads with MiXCR, one entry per CDR3 protein. The repertoire includes about 1.7 million distinct CDR3 sequences, about 31% of them detected once, and about 0.27% sits in the top ten. Study-level results: Within monozygotic twins, out-of-frame TCR alpha sharing was underestimated by the models. A lower insertion count was a feature of abundant cord blood beta clonotypes, with no such feature in memory repertoires.

Sequences were obtained from cord blood. This clonotype was sampled from a newborn girl in good health. The rearrangement joins TRBV10-3 to TRBJ2-2; weak D call: TRBD1 (5 bases). The CDR3: CAIRGSGIGELFF. The DNA of the CDR3 is TGTGCCATCAGGGGTTCAGGGATCGGGGAGCTGTTTTTT.